The rows below give T cell receptor beta chains drawn from one sample of a study of blood T cell repertoires in COVID-19. Assay: immunoSEQ multiplex PCR; the TCRdb copy retains only in-frame clones and omits some. Here the sample spans about 100,000 clones, approximately 91% being singletons. The sequenced sample was peripheral blood. The receptors shown here come from a man aged 50-59 years with acute or convalescent COVID-19. Each CDR3 is given with its conserved first and last residue. Expanded clones get a size class; other rows say once, few or many, or leave the size out.

cdr3_aa clone_size j_call v_call
CASSVVDRANYGYTF . TRBJ1-2 TRBV9
CASSPLAGGYQETQYF once TRBJ2-5 TRBV7-9
CASSYLSGGIGEQYF . TRBJ2-7 TRBV28
CASSPQGSGANVLTF . TRBJ2-6 TRBV6-6
CASSPIVDRGRSTDTQYF once TRBJ2-3 TRBV21-1
CASSSTGQSDGGANVLTF . TRBJ2-6 TRBV27
CASSPEADSPLHF . TRBJ1-6 TRBV3-1/TRBV3-2
CASSLGLADYEQYF . TRBJ2-7 TRBV5-4
CASSIDRGNQPQHF . TRBJ1-5 TRBV19
CASSQLPLGVSGNTIYF . TRBJ1-3 TRBV3-1/TRBV3-2
CATSRDSLSGNTIYF . TRBJ1-3 TRBV15
CASTQNPNYGYTF . TRBJ1-2 TRBV4-1
CASRGGAYSNQPQHF once TRBJ1-5 TRBV28
CASSPTAGTTDTQYF . TRBJ2-3 TRBV5-4
CASSQDREENEQFF . TRBJ2-1 TRBV4-2
CASSQDPGVLGNTIYF . TRBJ1-3 TRBV3-1/TRBV3-2
CANHVIPRSSGNTIYF . TRBJ1-3 TRBV7-9